This T cell receptor beta chain was found in a study of Ad26.COV2.S vaccination and SARS-CoV-2 variants. Study-level background: Into the muscle, Ad26.COV2.S was dosed once or twice, 56 days apart.

The germline V gene encodes CDR1 MNHEY and CDR2 SVGAGI. The germline V and J ends were trimmed by 11 bases and 0 bases, with 14 bases remaining between them. This CDR3 has 15 residues. This table comes from immunoSEQ multiplex PCR, and its TCRdb copy is limited to in-frame clones, with some not included. The sample carries about 480,000 clones, roughly 87% recorded once. This clone is a singleton in its sample. The treatment here: over 15 received Ad26.COV2.S at low or high dose, single or two shots; 5 received placebo; per-sample allocation not given. Samples analyzed were those drawn on day 63 after the first vaccine or placebo injection. Adults aged 18-55 years in Boston included the donor. Spike of the Wuhan-strain SARS-CoV-2 was expressed by an Ad26 vector, which formed the vaccine.

The clonotype originates from a person between 18 and 65 years old who received the Ad26.COV2.S COVID-19 vaccine or a placebo. The J gene is TRBJ2-6, the V gene TRBV6-5; D possibly corresponds to TRBD2 (5 bases). The sequencing here drew on peripheral blood, taken in a trial of Ad26.COV2.S vaccine versus placebo. CDR3 sequence reads: CASAGRASGANVLTF. The CDR3 DNA is TGTGCCTCAGCCGGGCGGGCCTCTGGGGCCAACGTCCTGACTTTC.